This TCR beta chain was captured by sequencing in a study of T cell responses to AZD1222 COVID-19 vaccine. Study results and limitations: Repertoire sampling occurred only after the peak T cell response. Donors were largely white British and mainly female; clonal diversity was possibly underestimated. When two AZD1222 doses had been given, Spike-specific TCR breadth and depth rose.

Comments on this clone: As yet, its antigen is unknown.

Looked up from germline, CDR1 is SGDLS and CDR2 is YYNGEE. V dropped 0 bases and J dropped 7; count of bases not matched to a gene: 7. The CDR3 is 14 amino acids. Second-dose schedules of about 4 or about 12 weeks were combined. Clones were sequenced by immunoSEQ multiplex PCR, and TCRdb holds only the in-frame ones, with some missing. The table shows approximately 120,000 clones, with about 87% occurring only once. The sample in question was peripheral blood, obtained 28 days after the second AZD1222 dose. V gene TRBV9 combines with J gene TRBJ2-7; TRBD2 matches at 7 bases. The source is an adult who received the AZD1222 COVID-19 vaccine. Here the CDR3 reads CASSVDQRGSEQYF. In DNA, the CDR3 is TGTGCCAGCAGCGTAGACCAGCGGGGTAGTGAGCAGTACTTC.